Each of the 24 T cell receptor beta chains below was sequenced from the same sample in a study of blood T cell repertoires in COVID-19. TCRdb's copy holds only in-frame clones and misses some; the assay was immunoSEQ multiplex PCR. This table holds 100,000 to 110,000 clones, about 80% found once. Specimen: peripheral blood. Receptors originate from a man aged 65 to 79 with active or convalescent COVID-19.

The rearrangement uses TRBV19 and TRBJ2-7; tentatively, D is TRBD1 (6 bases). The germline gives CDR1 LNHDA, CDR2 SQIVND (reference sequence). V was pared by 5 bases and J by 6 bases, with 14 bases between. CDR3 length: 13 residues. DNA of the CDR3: TGTGCCAGTAGTGGGGGCTGGGCACGCGAGCAGTACTTC. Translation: CASSGGWAREQYF.

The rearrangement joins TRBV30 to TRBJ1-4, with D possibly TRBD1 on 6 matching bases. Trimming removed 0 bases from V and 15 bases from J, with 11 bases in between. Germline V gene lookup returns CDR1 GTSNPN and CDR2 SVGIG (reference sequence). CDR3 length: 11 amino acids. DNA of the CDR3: TGTGCCTGGAGTGTGGGACACCGTTTGTTTTTT. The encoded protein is CAWSVGHRLFF. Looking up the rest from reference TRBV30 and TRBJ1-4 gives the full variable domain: SQTIHQWPATLVQPVGSPLSLECTVEGTSNPNLYWYRQAAGRGLQLLFYSVGIGQISSEVPQNLSASRPQDRQFILSSKKLLLSDSGFYLCAWSVGHRLFFGSGTQLSVL.

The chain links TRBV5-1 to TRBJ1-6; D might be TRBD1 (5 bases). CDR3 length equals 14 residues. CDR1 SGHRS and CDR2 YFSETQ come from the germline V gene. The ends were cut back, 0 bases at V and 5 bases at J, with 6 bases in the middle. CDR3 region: CASSLAGNNSPLHF. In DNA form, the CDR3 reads TGCGCCAGCAGCTTGGCAGGGAATAATTCACCCCTCCACTTT.

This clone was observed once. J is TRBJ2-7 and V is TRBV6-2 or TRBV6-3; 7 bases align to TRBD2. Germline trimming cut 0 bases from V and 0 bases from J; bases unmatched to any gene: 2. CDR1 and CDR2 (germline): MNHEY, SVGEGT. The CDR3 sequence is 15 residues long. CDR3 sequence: CASSYSAGSSYEQYF. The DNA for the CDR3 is TGTGCCAGCAGTTACTCAGCGGGGAGCTCCTACGAGCAGTACTTC.

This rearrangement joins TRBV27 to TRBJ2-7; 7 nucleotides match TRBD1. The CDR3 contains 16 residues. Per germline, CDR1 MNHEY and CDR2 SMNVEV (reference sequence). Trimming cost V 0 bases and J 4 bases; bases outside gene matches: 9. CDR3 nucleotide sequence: TGTGCCAGCAGTTTATCGGCGGTCAACAGGGGTTACGAGCAGTACTTC. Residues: CASSLSAVNRGYEQYF.

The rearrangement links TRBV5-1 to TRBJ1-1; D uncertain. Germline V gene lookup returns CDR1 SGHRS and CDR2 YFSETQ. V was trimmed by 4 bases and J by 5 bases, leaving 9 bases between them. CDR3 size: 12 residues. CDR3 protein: CASSPDKTEAFF. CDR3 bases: TGCGCCAGCAGCCCCGACAAGACTGAAGCTTTCTTT.

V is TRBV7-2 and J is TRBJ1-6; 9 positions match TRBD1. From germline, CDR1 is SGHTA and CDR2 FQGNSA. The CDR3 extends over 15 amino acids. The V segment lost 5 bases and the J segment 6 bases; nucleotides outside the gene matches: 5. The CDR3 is CASSETGGTNSPLHF. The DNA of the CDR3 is TGTGCCAGCAGCGAGACAGGGGGTACTAATTCACCCCTCCACTTT.

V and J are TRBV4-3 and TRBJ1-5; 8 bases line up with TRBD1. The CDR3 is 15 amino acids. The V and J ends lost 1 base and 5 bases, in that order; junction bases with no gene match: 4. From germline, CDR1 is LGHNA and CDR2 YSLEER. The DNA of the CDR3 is TGCGCCAGCAGCCAAGTAGCAGGGGGCTATCAGCCCCAGCATTTT. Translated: CASSQVAGGYQPQHF.

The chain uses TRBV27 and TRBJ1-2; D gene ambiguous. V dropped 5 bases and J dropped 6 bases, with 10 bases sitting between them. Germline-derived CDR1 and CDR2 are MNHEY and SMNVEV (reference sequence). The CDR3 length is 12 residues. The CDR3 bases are TGTGCCAGCAGTGGACGGGATAATGGCTACACCTTC. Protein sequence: CASSGRDNGYTF.

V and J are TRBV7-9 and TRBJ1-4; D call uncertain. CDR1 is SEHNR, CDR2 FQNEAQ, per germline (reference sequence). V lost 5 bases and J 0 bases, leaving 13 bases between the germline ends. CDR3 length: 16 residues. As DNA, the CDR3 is TGTGCCAGCAGCCCTTCAAAGAGAACAACTAATGAAAAACTGTTTTTT. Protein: CASSPSKRTTNEKLFF.

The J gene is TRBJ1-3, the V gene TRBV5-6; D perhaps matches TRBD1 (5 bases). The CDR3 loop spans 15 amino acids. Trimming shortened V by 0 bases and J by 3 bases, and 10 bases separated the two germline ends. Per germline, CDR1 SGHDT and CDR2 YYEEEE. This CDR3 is CASSLDPRDGNTIYF. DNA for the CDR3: TGTGCCAGCAGCTTGGATCCCAGGGATGGAAACACCATATATTTT.

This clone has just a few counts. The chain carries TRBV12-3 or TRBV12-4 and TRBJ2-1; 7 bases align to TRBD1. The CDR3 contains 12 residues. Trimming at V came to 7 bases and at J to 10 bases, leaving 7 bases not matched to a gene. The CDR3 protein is CASTHLQGEQFF. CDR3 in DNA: TGTGCCAGCACCCACTTACAGGGGGAGCAGTTCTTC.

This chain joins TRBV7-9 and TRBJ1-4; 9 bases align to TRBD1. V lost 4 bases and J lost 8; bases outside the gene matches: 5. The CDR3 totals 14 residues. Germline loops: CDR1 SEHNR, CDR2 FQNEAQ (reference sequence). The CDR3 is CASSYGQGQEKLFF. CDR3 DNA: TGTGCCAGCAGCTATGGACAGGGGCAAGAAAAACTGTTTTTT.

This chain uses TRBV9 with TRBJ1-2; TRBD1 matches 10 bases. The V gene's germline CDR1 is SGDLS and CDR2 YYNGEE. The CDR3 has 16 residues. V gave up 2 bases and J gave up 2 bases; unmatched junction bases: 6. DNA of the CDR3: TGTGCCAGCAGCGTGACAGGGGGCGCCCACAACTATGGCTACACCTTC. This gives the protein CASSVTGGAHNYGYTF.

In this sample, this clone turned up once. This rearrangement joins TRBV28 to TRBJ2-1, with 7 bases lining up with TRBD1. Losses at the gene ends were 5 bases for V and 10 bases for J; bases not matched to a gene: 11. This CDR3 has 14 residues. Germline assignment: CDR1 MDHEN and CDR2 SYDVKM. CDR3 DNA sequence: TGTGCCAGCAGTCACAGGGGTCCCCGTAGGGAGCAGTTCTTC. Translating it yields CASSHRGPRREQFF.

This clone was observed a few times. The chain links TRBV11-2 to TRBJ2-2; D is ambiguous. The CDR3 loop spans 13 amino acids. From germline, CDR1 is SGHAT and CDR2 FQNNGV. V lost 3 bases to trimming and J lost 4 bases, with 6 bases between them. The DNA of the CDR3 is TGTGCCAGCAGCTTGACAACCACCGGGGAGCTGTTTTTT. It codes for CASSLTTTGELFF. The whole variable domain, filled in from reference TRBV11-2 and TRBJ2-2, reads EAGVAQSPRYKIIEKRQSVAFWCNPISGHATLYWYQQILGQGPKLLIQFQNNGVVDDSQLPKDRFSAERLKGVDSTLKIQPAKLEDSAVYLCASSLTTTGELFFGEGSRLTVL.

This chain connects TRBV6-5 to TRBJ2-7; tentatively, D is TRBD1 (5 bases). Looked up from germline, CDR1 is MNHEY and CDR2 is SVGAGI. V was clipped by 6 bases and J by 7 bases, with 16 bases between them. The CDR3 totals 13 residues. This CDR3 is CASSPDKAREQYF. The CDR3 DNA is TGTGCCAGCAGCCCGGACAAAGCGCGGGAGCAGTACTTC.

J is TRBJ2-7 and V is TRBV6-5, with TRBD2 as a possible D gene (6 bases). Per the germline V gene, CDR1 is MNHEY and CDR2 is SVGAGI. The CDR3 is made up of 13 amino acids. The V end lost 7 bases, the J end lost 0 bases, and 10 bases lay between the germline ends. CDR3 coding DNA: TGTGCCAGCACGGGGGTCAACTCCTACGAGCAGTACTTC. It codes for CASTGVNSYEQYF.

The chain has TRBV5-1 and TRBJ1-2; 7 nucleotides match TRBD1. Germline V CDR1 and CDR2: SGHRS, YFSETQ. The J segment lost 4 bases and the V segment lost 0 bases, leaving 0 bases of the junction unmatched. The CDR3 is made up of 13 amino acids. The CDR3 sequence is CASSLDRGYGYTF. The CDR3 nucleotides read TGCGCCAGCAGCTTGGACAGGGGCTATGGCTACACCTTC.

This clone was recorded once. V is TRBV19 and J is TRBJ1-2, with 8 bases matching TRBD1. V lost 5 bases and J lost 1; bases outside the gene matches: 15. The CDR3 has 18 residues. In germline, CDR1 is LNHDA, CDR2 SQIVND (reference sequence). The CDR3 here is CASSSDPGGPTLNYGYTF. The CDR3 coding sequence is TGTGCCAGTAGTTCGGACCCAGGGGGCCCCACCCTTAACTATGGCTACACCTTC.

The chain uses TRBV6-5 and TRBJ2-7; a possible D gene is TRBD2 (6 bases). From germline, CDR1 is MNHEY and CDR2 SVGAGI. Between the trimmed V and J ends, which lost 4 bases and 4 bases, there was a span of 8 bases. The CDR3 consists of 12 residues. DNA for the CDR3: TGTGCCAGCAGTTCAGGGAGGTACGAGCAGTACTTC. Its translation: CASSSGRYEQYF.

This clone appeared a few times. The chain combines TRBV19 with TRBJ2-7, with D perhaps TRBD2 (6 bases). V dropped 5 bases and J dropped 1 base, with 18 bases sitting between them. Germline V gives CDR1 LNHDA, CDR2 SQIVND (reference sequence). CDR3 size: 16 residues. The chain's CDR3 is CASSVYLRERSYEQYF. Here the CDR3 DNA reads TGTGCCAGTAGTGTATACCTACGGGAGCGGTCCTACGAGCAGTACTTC.

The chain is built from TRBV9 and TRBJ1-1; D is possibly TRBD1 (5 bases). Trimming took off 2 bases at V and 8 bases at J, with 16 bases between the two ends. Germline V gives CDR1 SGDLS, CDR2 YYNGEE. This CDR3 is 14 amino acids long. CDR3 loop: CASSVIPQASEAFF. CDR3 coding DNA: TGTGCCAGCAGCGTGATACCACAGGCGTCCGAAGCTTTCTTT.

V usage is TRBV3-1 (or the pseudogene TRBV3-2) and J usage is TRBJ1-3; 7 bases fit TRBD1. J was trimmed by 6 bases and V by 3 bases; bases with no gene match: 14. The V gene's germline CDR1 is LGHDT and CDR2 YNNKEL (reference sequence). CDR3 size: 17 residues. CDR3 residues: CASSHLTRGQDQNTIYF. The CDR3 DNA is TGTGCCAGCAGCCACCTGACACGAGGACAGGATCAAAACACCATATATTTT.